The 23 T cell receptor beta chains below were found in one sample sequenced in a study of T cells after posttransplantation cyclophosphamide. TCRdb's copy holds only in-frame clones and misses some; the assay was immunoSEQ multiplex PCR. Recorded here are about 24,000 clones, none singletons. The sequenced sample consisted of PBMCs. Receptors originate from a woman between 50 and 59 years old in good health, CMV-negative, and a related stem cell transplant donor.

This clone was seen ten or more times. V and J are TRBV6-1 and TRBJ1-4; TRBD1 agrees at 12 bases. V lost 0 bases to trimming and J lost 8 bases; unmatched junction nucleotides: 4. The CDR3 contains 16 residues. CDR1 is MNHNS and CDR2 is SASEGT in the germline V gene. Written as DNA, the CDR3 is TGTGCCAGCAGTGAAGCCGCCGGGACAGGGGGCGAAAAACTGTTTTTT. It encodes CASSEAAGTGGEKLFF.

At least ten counts were recorded for this clone. V usage is TRBV9 and J usage is TRBJ1-2, with D tentatively TRBD1 (5 bases). The CDR3 extends over 18 amino acids. Germline-derived CDR1 and CDR2 are SGDLS and YYNGEE. Trimming took 0 bases from V and 6 from J, leaving 24 bases between them. The CDR3 DNA reads TGTGCCAGCAGCGTAGGCCGAGAACAGGCATCTAGGCGGAATGGCTACACCTTC. It codes for CASSVGREQASRRNGYTF.

Ten or more counts support this clone. This chain joins TRBV10-1 and TRBJ1-2; 7 bases fit TRBD1. Germline assignment: CDR1 WNHNN and CDR2 SYGVQD (reference sequence). This CDR3 region has 15 residues. With V trimmed by 5 bases and J by 4 bases, 10 bases remained unmatched. The CDR3 nucleotides read TGCGCCAGCAGTCCAGGGGGGACATCGGCCTATGGCTACACCTTC. Amino acids: CASSPGGTSAYGYTF.

This clone was detected ten times or more. The chain combines TRBV5-1 with TRBJ2-7; no clear D. Germline V gives CDR1 SGHRS, CDR2 YFSETQ. The germline V and J ends were trimmed by 4 bases and 1 base, with 12 bases remaining between them. The CDR3 runs 14 residues. CDR3 in DNA: TGCGCCAGCAGCCTGAGGCTAGAATCCTACGAGCAGTACTTC. Its protein product is CASSLRLESYEQYF.

This clone was counted a few times. Since a much larger clone is just one base distant, this may be a read error. The chain has TRBV18 and TRBJ1-3; perhaps TRBD1 as D (6 bases). CDR3 length: 15 amino acids. From germline, CDR1 is KGHSH and CDR2 LQKENI. CDR3 region: CASSPGQISGNTVYF. CDR3 bases: TGTGCCAGCTCACCAGGACAGATCTCTGGAAACACCGTATATTTT.

This clone was recorded at least ten times. This rearrangement joins TRBV9 to TRBJ2-2; 9 bases are shared with TRBD1. The CDR3 has 14 amino acids. J lost 5 bases, V lost 5 bases, and 4 bases had no gene match. Germline CDR1 and CDR2: SGDLS and YYNGEE. The CDR3 reads CASRGQGWTGELFF. In DNA, the CDR3 is TGTGCCAGCAGGGGACAGGGTTGGACCGGGGAGCTGTTTTTT.

This clone was seen ten or more times. V and J are TRBV4-2 and TRBJ2-6; possibly TRBD2 for D (5 bases). The CDR3 length is 19 residues. CDR1 is LGHNA and CDR2 is YNFKEQ in the germline V gene. V was cut by 0 bases and J by 0 bases, with 15 bases left in between. The CDR3 nucleotides are TGTGCCAGCAGCCAAGATCGGGGTCAGTCGTCCTCTGGGGCCAACGTCCTGACTTTC. Its translation: CASSQDRGQSSSGANVLTF.

This clone was seen at least ten times. J is TRBJ1-1 and V is TRBV5-5; 10 bases agree with TRBD1. The CDR3 spans 16 residues. The germline V gene has CDR1 SGHKS and CDR2 YYEKEE (reference sequence). The V and J ends lost 2 bases and 0 bases, in that order; junction bases with no gene match: 4. In nucleotides, the CDR3 is TGTGCCAGCAGCTTCCGGACAGGGGGAATGAACACTGAAGCTTTCTTT. Protein sequence: CASSFRTGGMNTEAFF.

This clone occurred many times. This chain uses TRBV11-2 with TRBJ2-5; TRBD2 aligns across 9 bases. Matching the DNA end better, TRBJ2-7 makes the J call doubtful. The CDR3 consists of 16 residues. The germline V gene encodes CDR1 SGHAT and CDR2 FQNNGV. CDR3 in amino acids: CASSSIRAGGSYEQYF. CDR3 DNA sequence: TGTGCCAGCAGCTCCATTCGAGCGGGAGGTTCCTACGAGCAGTACTTC.

In this sample, this clone turned up many times. The chain recombines TRBV28 with TRBJ1-2; 10 bases are a match to TRBD1. The CDR3 sequence is 14 residues long. With V trimmed by 6 bases and J by 5 bases, 6 bases remained unmatched. Germline V CDR1 and CDR2: MDHEN, SYDVKM. Here the CDR3 reads CASRTGTGVYGYTF. The CDR3 DNA reads as TGTGCCAGCAGAACCGGGACAGGGGTTTATGGCTACACCTTC.

This clone was counted many times. This rearrangement joins TRBV28 to TRBJ1-4; D is unresolved. The CDR3 contains 12 residues. Looked up from germline, CDR1 is MDHEN and CDR2 is SYDVKM. Trimming stripped 4 bases from V and 3 bases from J, with 3 bases between. The CDR3 loop reads CASSSANEKLFF. The CDR3, as DNA: TGTGCCAGCAGTTCTGCTAATGAAAAACTGTTTTTT. The full variable domain, rest sourced from reference TRBV28 and TRBJ1-4, is DVKVTQSSRYLVKRTGEKVFLECVQDMDHENMFWYRQDPGLGLRLIYFSYDVKMKEKGDIPEGYSVSREKKERFSLILESASTNQTSMYLCASSSANEKLFFGSGTQLSVL.

This sequence joins TRBV5-6 and TRBJ2-5; D gene ambiguous. The end of the DNA is better explained by TRBJ2-7, so the J call may be wrong. The CDR3 length is 14 residues. The germline CDR1 and CDR2 sequences are SGHDT and YYEEEE. CDR3 sequence (DNA): TGTGCCAGCAGCTCAGGTCCCGCATCCTACGAGCAGTACTTC. It is translated as CASSSGPASYEQYF.

This clone came up many times. The chain recombines TRBV2 with TRBJ2-5; maybe TRBD2 (5 bases). The CDR3 is made up of 12 amino acids. The ends were cut back, 3 bases at V and 3 bases at J, with 5 bases in the middle. Germline CDR1 is SNHLY and CDR2 is FYNNEI. The CDR3 DNA reads as TGTGCCAGCAGTGAGCGGGAAGAGACCCAGTACTTC. As protein: CASSEREETQYF. The whole variable domain, filled in from reference TRBV2 and TRBJ2-5, reads EPEVTQTPSHQVTQMGQEVILRCVPISNHLYFYWYRQILGQKVEFLVSFYNNEISEKSEIFDDQFSVERPDGSNFTLKIRSTKLEDSAMYFCASSEREETQYFGPGTRLLVL.

Ten or more counts support this clone. V usage is TRBV27 and J usage is TRBJ2-2; D is unclear. The germline CDR1 and CDR2 sequences are MNHEY and SMNVEV (reference sequence). V lost 2 bases and J 4 bases, leaving 8 bases between the germline ends. This CDR3 has 14 amino acids. The chain's CDR3 is CASSLGTTTGELFF. CDR3 bases: TGTGCCAGCAGTTTAGGCACAACCACCGGGGAGCTGTTTTTT.

This clone came up many times. The chain combines TRBV18 with TRBJ2-7; D unclear. The CDR3 is 15 residues long. Trimming took off 3 bases at V and 2 bases at J, with 14 bases between the two ends. The germline V gene has CDR1 KGHSH and CDR2 LQKENI. CDR3 in DNA: TGTGCCAGCTCACCGTCCGAACAGCTCCCCTACGAGCAGTACTTC. Translated: CASSPSEQLPYEQYF.

Many counts were recorded for this clone. The rearrangement joins TRBV7-6 to TRBJ1-2; D call uncertain. V was shortened by 1 base and J by 4 bases, with 7 bases between the two germline ends. The CDR3 contains 13 residues. Germline V gene data show CDR1 as SGHVS and CDR2 as FNYEAQ. Written as DNA, the CDR3 is TGTGCCAGCAGCTTAGTCTCCGGCTATGGCTACACCTTC. Protein sequence: CASSLVSGYGYTF.

This clone was observed at least ten times. The chain is built from TRBV15 and TRBJ2-1, with 7 bases matching TRBD2. The germline V gene encodes CDR1 LNHNV and CDR2 YYDKDF (reference sequence). The ends lost 9 bases at V and 1 base at J; junction bases unmatched: 9. This CDR3 spans 15 amino acids. The DNA for the CDR3 is TGTGCCACTGGGCGACTAGCTGATTCCTACAATGAGCAGTTCTTC. It translates to CATGRLADSYNEQFF.

This clone was seen at least ten times. V and J are TRBV11-2 and TRBJ2-7; 7 bases align to TRBD1. Germline CDR1 reads SGHAT; CDR2 reads FQNNGV. V trimming: 5 bases; J trimming: 6 bases; junction bases outside the gene matches: 7. The CDR3 consists of 13 residues. The CDR3 nucleotides are TGTGCCAGCAGCCTCAGAACAGGGGTCGAGCAGTACTTC. Translating it yields CASSLRTGVEQYF. Variable domain in full (rest from reference TRBV11-2 and TRBJ2-7): EAGVAQSPRYKIIEKRQSVAFWCNPISGHATLYWYQQILGQGPKLLIQFQNNGVVDDSQLPKDRFSAERLKGVDSTLKIQPAKLEDSAVYLCASSLRTGVEQYFGPGTRLTVT.

Only a few counts were recorded for this clone. This CDR3 reads CASSPRDSYYGYTF. The CDR3 DNA follows: TGTGCCAGCAGTCCCAGGGACAGCTACTATGGCTACACCTTC. The chain joins TRBV6-5 to TRBJ1-2, with 7 positions matching TRBD1. Germline lookup yields CDR1 MNHEY and CDR2 SVGAGI. J gave up 3 bases and V 5 bases, and 6 bases lay outside the gene matches. This CDR3 region has 14 residues.

This clone was detected many times. The CDR3 here is CASSSDSGGAREQYF. CDR3 DNA: TGTGCCAGCAGCTCCGATAGCGGGGGGGCTCGTGAGCAGTACTTC. The chain recombines TRBV7-2 with TRBJ2-7; 11 positions match TRBD2. The CDR3 contains 15 residues. Germline CDR1 reads SGHTA; CDR2 reads FQGNSA. V lost 4 bases, J lost 7 bases, and 9 bases stayed unmatched.

This clone occurred many times. This chain uses TRBV6-4 with TRBJ2-4, with TRBD2 as a possible D gene (5 bases). Between the trimmed V and J ends, which lost 3 bases and 9 bases, there was a span of 12 bases. Germline V gene lookup returns CDR1 MRHNA and CDR2 SNTAGT. This CDR3 region has 13 residues. The CDR3: CASSEGRGGIQYF. Here the CDR3 DNA reads TGTGCCAGCAGTGAAGGTCGGGGTGGCATTCAGTACTTC.

At least ten counts were recorded for this clone. The V call is TRBV19, the J call TRBJ2-3; TRBD1 matches at 8 bases. Germline V CDR1 and CDR2: LNHDA, SQIVND (reference sequence). CDR3 length: 18 residues. V was pared by 1 base and J by 4 bases, with 13 bases of the junction left unmatched. CDR3: CASSIVARAGGKADTQYF. Written as DNA, the CDR3 is TGTGCCAGTAGTATAGTTGCTCGGGCAGGGGGCAAGGCAGATACGCAGTATTTT.

This clone was detected ten times or more. The chain carries TRBV28 and TRBJ2-3; D may be TRBD2 (6 bases). Per germline, CDR1 MDHEN and CDR2 SYDVKM. The V gene lost 4 bases and the J gene lost 0 bases, with 14 bases spanning the gap. This CDR3 has 16 residues. The CDR3 here is CASSSHGSFSTDTQYF. The CDR3 DNA sequence: TGTGCCAGCAGTTCCCACGGGAGTTTTAGCACAGATACGCAGTATTTT. The variable domain in full, with the rest retrieved from reference TRBV28 and TRBJ2-3, is DVKVTQSSRYLVKRTGEKVFLECVQDMDHENMFWYRQDPGLGLRLIYFSYDVKMKEKGDIPEGYSVSREKKERFSLILESASTNQTSMYLCASSSHGSFSTDTQYFGPGTRLTVL.